This is a list of T cell receptor beta chains from one sample in a study of blood T cell repertoires in COVID-19. Clones were sequenced by immunoSEQ multiplex PCR, and TCRdb holds only the in-frame ones, with some missing. This table has about 65,000 clones, 65% to 90% appearing once. Material for sequencing was peripheral blood. The receptor source for this set is a man in his fifties with COVID-19, enrolled during active disease. Both conserved end residues are part of each CDR3. Fields, in order: clone size, CDR3 length, J gene, D gene, V gene, CDR3 protein, CDR3 DNA. D genes are given only for firm matches. The size of a clone is reported for some rows only, either as once, few or many, or as a class for expanded clones.

>NA|13|TRBJ2-3|TRBD1|TRBV29-1
CSVRDRGLDTQYF
TGCAGCGTTAGAGACAGGGGACTAGATACGCAGTATTTT
>once|14|TRBJ1-4|NA|TRBV4-1
CASSHPGGREKLFF
TGCGCCAGCAGCCATCCCGGGGGAAGGGAAAAACTGTTTTTT
>once|14|TRBJ1-6|NA|TRBV6-5
CASSTLVGEDPLHF
TGTGCCAGCAGTACCTTGGTAGGGGAGGACCCCCTCCACTTT
>NA|12|TRBJ2-3|TRBD1|TRBV7-2
CANDRGGDTQYF
TGTGCCAACGACAGGGGAGGAGATACGCAGTATTTT
>NA|12|TRBJ1-1|NA|TRBV20-1
CSASGGHTEAFF
TGCAGTGCTAGTGGAGGCCACACTGAAGCTTTCTTT
>NA|15|TRBJ2-1|TRBD2|TRBV29-1
CSVPPRTSGRNEQFF
TGCAGCGTCCCCCCGCGGACTAGCGGGAGGAATGAGCAGTTCTTC
>NA|16|TRBJ2-3|NA|TRBV13
CASSLSPAVAIGTQYF
TGTGCCAGCAGCTTATCCCCAGCGGTAGCAATCGGGACGCAGTATTTT
>NA|14|TRBJ2-3|TRBD1|TRBV5-1
CASSLGGQADTQYF
TGCGCCAGCAGCTTGGGCGGACAGGCAGATACGCAGTATTTT
>NA|15|TRBJ2-1|NA|TRBV5-4
CASSLEGLVGGEQFF
TGTGCCAGCAGCTTGGAAGGGCTAGTAGGGGGTGAGCAGTTCTTC
>NA|14|TRBJ2-3|TRBD2|TRBV25-1
CASSAGTIRDTQYF
TGTGCCAGCAGTGCCGGGACTATTCGGGATACGCAGTATTTT
>NA|14|TRBJ1-1|NA|TRBV14
CASSQDSYAVKAFF
TGTGCCAGCAGCCAAGATAGCTATGCAGTTAAAGCTTTCTTT
>NA|15|TRBJ2-1|NA|TRBV9
CASRPSFGIDNEQFF
TGTGCCAGCAGGCCATCTTTCGGGATTGACAATGAGCAGTTCTTC
>NA|13|TRBJ2-7|NA|TRBV7-9
CASSSTSSYEQYF
TGTGCCAGCAGCAGTACCTCTAGCTACGAGCAGTACTTC
>NA|16|TRBJ2-7|TRBD2|TRBV4-1
CASSQAFTSGGYEQYF
TGCGCCAGCAGCCAAGCCTTTACTAGCGGGGGCTACGAGCAGTACTTC
>NA|14|TRBJ1-3|TRBD1|TRBV27
CASRTGQSGNTIYF
TGTGCCAGCAGGACAGGGCAATCTGGAAACACCATATATTTT
>few|14|TRBJ2-5|NA|TRBV5-4
CASSSGFRGETQYF
TGTGCCAGCAGCTCGGGATTTAGAGGGGAGACCCAGTACTTC
>medium-sized|12|TRBJ1-5|NA|TRBV7-2
CASSSGELAQHF
TGTGCCAGCAGCTCAGGGGAACTGGCCCAGCATTTT
>NA|16|TRBJ2-1|TRBD2|TRBV6-4
CASSDSTSATYNEQFF
TGTGCCAGCAGTGACTCGACTAGCGCCACCTACAATGAGCAGTTCTTC
>NA|13|TRBJ1-2|NA|TRBV28
CASSFRGAGGYTF
TGTGCCAGCAGTTTTCGGGGGGCAGGGGGCTACACCTTC
>NA|15|TRBJ2-5|TRBD1|TRBV19
CASSTGDRLGETQYF
TGTGCCAGTAGTACTGGGGACAGGTTGGGCGAGACCCAGTACTTC
>NA|18|TRBJ2-1|TRBD2|TRBV4-2
CASSRGSWGASGSSEQFF
TGTGCCAGCAGCCGCGGCTCCTGGGGGGCTAGCGGGAGTAGTGAGCAGTTCTTC
>NA|15|TRBJ2-3|TRBD2|TRBV11-2
CASSFGLAFTDTQYF
TGTGCCAGCAGCTTTGGACTAGCATTCACAGATACGCAGTATTTT
>NA|15|TRBJ1-2|TRBD1|TRBV13
CASSTQDRPAGGYTF
TGTGCCAGCAGCACCCAGGACAGGCCGGCGGGTGGCTACACCTTC
>NA|13|TRBJ2-1|NA|TRBV27
CASSHGQGYEQFF
TGTGCCAGCAGTCACGGGCAGGGCTATGAGCAGTTCTTC
>NA|19|TRBJ2-1|TRBD2|TRBV27
CASSSIGQRLAGLYNEQFF
TGTGCCAGCAGTTCTATTGGGCAGAGGCTAGCGGGTCTCTACAATGAGCAGTTCTTC
>NA|14|TRBJ1-1|NA|TRBV28
CASSLPQGGTEAFF
TGTGCCAGCAGTTTACCACAGGGTGGCACTGAAGCTTTCTTT
>NA|17|TRBJ1-4|TRBD1|TRBV28
CASSSYRQGGTNEKLFF
TGTGCCAGCAGTTCCTATAGACAGGGTGGAACTAATGAAAAACTGTTTTTT
>NA|11|TRBJ2-5|NA|TRBV2
CASSAEETQYF
TGTGCCAGCAGTGCTGAAGAGACCCAGTACTTC
>NA|20|TRBJ2-1|TRBD2|TRBV6-6
CASSLTPGLAGGSSYNEQFF
TGTGCCAGCAGTCTCACCCCGGGACTAGCGGGAGGGAGCTCCTACAATGAGCAGTTCTTC
>NA|15|TRBJ1-2|NA|TRBV30
CAWILEGQSPYGYTF
TGTGCCTGGATCCTTGAAGGACAGAGTCCTTATGGCTACACCTTC
>NA|15|TRBJ2-1|NA|TRBV6-1
CASSESFAIYNEQFF
TGTGCCAGCAGTGAGTCCTTCGCGATCTACAATGAGCAGTTCTTC
>NA|14|TRBJ2-2|NA|TRBV7-6
CASTLTVNTGELFF
TGTGCCAGCACCCTGACAGTGAACACCGGGGAGCTGTTTTTT
>NA|12|TRBJ2-2|NA|TRBV11-2
CASSLSTGELFF
TGTGCCAGCAGCTTGAGCACCGGGGAGCTGTTTTTT
>few|15|TRBJ1-5|TRBD1|TRBV7-2
CASSLGQGWDQPQHF
TGTGCCAGCAGCCTCGGACAGGGGTGGGATCAGCCCCAGCATTTT
>NA|15|TRBJ2-7|NA|TRBV5-4
CASSRWGSGTDEQYF
TGTGCCAGCAGCCGCTGGGGTAGCGGTACGGACGAGCAGTACTTC
>NA|18|TRBJ1-6|TRBD1|TRBV4-2
CASSQERQGSSYNSPLHF
TGTGCCAGCAGCCAAGAAAGACAGGGGAGCTCCTATAATTCACCCCTCCACTTT
>NA|14|TRBJ1-4|TRBD1|TRBV11-2
CASSSRGLSPKLFF
TGTGCCAGCAGCTCCAGGGGGCTCTCACCCAAGCTGTTTTTT
>NA|14|TRBJ1-1|TRBD1|TRBV3-1/TRBV3-2
CASSPRRTGGEAFF
TGTGCCAGCAGCCCTCGGAGGACAGGGGGCGAAGCTTTCTTT
>NA|15|TRBJ2-1|NA|TRBV11-2
CASSLDKAPAGEQFF
TGTGCCAGCAGCTTAGATAAGGCACCCGCGGGTGAGCAGTTCTTC
>NA|14|TRBJ2-7|TRBD2|TRBV19
CATMDGAGVDEQYF
TGTGCCACTATGGACGGCGCGGGGGTCGACGAGCAGTACTTC
>NA|18|TRBJ2-3|TRBD2|TRBV7-9
CASTLFGLAGGPKDTQYF
TGTGCCAGCACCTTATTTGGGCTAGCGGGAGGGCCTAAAGATACGCAGTATTTT
>NA|13|TRBJ2-1|NA|TRBV9
CASSATGTNEQFF
TGTGCCAGCAGCGCAACAGGGACCAATGAGCAGTTCTTC
>NA|16|TRBJ1-6|TRBD1|TRBV28
CASSSGQGFRDSPLHF
TGTGCCAGCAGTTCGGGACAGGGGTTCAGGGATTCACCCCTCCACTTT
>once|13|TRBJ1-6|NA|TRBV29-1
CSVGREKNSPLHF
TGCAGCGTTGGGAGAGAGAAAAATTCACCCCTCCACTTT
>NA|14|TRBJ1-1|TRBD1|TRBV6-5
CASSNTGGRTEAFF
TGTGCCAGCAGTAACACAGGGGGTCGCACTGAAGCTTTCTTT
>NA|14|TRBJ1-1|NA|TRBV7-2
CASSPAYRAGGAFF
TGTGCCAGCAGTCCAGCATACAGGGCTGGAGGAGCTTTCTTT
>NA|14|TRBJ1-1|TRBD1|TRBV19
CASTPDRWNTEAFF
TGTGCCAGTACCCCGGACAGGTGGAACACTGAAGCTTTCTTT
>NA|15|TRBJ2-1|NA|TRBV27
CASSFRDSSYNEQFF
TGTGCCAGCAGTTTCCGGGACTCCTCCTACAATGAGCAGTTCTTC